The sequence of this T cell receptor beta chain was determined in a study of CD8 T cells in ankylosing spondylitis. This clonotype appeared many times. Germline V gene sequence: CDR1 SGDLS, CDR2 YYNGEE. Germline trimming cut 0 bases from V and 5 bases from J; bases unmatched to any gene: 11. The CDR3 contains 18 residues. TCRdb called the 5' RACE reads again in MiXCR, with one record for every CDR3 protein. The sample contains around 42,000 distinct CDR3 sequences, less than 3% of which appear only once. The sequenced material came from blood, either unsorted or a sorted T cell fraction (not recorded which). The gene calls are TRBV9 and TRBJ2-1; TRBD2 matches at 10 bases. This TCR derives from a male donor with ankylosing spondylitis or in good health (not recorded which). The CDR3 loop reads CASSVGRGAGGTHNEQFF. CDR3 nucleotides: TGTGCCAGCAGCGTAGGTAGGGGAGCGGGAGGGACTCACAATGAGCAGTTCTTC.